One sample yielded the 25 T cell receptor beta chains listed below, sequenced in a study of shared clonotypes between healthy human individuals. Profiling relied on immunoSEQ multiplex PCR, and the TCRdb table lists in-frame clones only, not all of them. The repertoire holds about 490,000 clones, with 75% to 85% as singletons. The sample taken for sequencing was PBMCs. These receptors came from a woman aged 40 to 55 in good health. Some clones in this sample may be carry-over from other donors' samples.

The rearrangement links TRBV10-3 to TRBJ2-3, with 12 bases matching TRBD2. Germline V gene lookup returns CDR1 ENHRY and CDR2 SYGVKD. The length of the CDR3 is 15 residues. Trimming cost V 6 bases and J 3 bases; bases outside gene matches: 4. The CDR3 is CAIRLTSGSTDTQYF. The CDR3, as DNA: TGTGCCATCAGACTGACTAGCGGGAGTACAGATACGCAGTATTTT.

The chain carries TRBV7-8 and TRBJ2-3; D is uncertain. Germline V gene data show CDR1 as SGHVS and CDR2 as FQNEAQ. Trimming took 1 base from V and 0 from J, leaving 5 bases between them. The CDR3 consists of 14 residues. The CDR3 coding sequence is TGTGCCAGCAGCTTAGGGCTGAGCACAGATACGCAGTATTTT. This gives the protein CASSLGLSTDTQYF. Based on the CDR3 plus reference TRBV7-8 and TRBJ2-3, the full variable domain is GAGVSQSPRYKVAKRGQDVALRCDPISGHVSLFWYQQALGQGPEFLTYFQNEAQLDKSGLPSDRFFAERPEGSVSTLKIQRTQQEDSAVYLCASSLGLSTDTQYFGPGTRLTVL.

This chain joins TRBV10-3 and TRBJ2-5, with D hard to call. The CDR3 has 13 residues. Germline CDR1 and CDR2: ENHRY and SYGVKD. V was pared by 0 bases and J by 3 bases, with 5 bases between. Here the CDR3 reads CAISESMEETQYF. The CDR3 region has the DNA TGTGCCATCAGTGAGTCGATGGAAGAGACCCAGTACTTC.

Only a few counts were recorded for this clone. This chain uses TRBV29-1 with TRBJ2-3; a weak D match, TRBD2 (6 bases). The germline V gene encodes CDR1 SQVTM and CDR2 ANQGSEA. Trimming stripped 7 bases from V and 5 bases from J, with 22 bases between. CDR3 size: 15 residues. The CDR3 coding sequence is TGCAGCGGTCACGAGGGACTCAGGCTGGGAGATACGCAGTATTTT. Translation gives CSGHEGLRLGDTQYF.

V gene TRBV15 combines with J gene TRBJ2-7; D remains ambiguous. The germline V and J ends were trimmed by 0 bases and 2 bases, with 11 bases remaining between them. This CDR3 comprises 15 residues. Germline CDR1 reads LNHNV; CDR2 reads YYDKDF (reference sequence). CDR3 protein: CATSRDADTPYEQYF. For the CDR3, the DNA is TGTGCCACCAGCAGAGATGCAGATACCCCCTACGAGCAGTACTTC.

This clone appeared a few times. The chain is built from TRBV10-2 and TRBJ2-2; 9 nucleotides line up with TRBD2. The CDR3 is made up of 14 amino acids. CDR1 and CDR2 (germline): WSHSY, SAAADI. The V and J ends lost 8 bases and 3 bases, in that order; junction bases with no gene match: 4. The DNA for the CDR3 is TGCGCCAGCTTTAGCGGGAGCCACACCGGGGAGCTGTTTTTT. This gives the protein CASFSGSHTGELFF.

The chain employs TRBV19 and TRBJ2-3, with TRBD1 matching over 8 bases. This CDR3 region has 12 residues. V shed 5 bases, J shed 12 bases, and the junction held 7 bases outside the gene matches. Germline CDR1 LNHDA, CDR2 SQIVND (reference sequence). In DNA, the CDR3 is TGTGCCAGTAGTCCCGGACAGGGTACACAGTATTTT. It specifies CASSPGQGTQYF.

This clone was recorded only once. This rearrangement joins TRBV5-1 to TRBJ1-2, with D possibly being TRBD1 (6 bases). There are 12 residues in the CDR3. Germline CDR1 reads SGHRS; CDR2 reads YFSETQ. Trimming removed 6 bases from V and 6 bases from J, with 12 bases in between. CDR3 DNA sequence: TGCGCCAGCAACGAGGGGGGAAATGGCTACACCTTC. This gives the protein CASNEGGNGYTF.

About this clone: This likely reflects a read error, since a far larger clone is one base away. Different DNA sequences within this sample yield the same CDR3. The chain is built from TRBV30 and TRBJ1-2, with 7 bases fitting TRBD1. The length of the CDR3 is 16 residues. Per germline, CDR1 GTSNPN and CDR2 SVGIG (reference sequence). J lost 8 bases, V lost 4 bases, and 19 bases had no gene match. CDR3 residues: CAWNFLRDRGRRGYTF. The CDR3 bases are TGTGCCTGGAACTTTCTCCGGGATAGGGGGCGCCGAGGCTACACCTTC.

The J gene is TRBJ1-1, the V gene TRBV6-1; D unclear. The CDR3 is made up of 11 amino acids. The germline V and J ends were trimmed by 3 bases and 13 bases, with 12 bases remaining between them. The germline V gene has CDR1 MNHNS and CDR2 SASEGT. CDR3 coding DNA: TGTGCCAGCAGTGAGCGGTCCGAGGGTTTCTTT. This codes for CASSERSEGFF.

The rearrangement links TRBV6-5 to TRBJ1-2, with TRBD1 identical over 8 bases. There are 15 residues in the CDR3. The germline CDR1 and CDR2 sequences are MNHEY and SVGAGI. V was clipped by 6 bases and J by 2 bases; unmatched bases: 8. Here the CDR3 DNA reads TGTGCCAGCAGGTCAGACAGGGGCCGCAACTATGGCTACACCTTC. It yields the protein CASRSDRGRNYGYTF.

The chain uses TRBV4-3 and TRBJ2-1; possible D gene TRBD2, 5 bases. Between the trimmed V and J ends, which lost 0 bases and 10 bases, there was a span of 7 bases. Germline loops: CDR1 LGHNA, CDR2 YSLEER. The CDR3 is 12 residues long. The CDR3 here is CASSQDSGEQFF. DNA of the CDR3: TGCGCCAGCAGCCAAGATTCGGGGGAGCAGTTCTTC.

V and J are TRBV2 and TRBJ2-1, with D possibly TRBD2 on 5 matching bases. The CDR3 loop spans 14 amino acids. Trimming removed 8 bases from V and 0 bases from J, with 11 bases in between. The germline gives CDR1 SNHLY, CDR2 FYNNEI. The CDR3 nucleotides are TGTGCCAGCCTACGTGGGAGCTCCTACAATGAGCAGTTCTTC. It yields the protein CASLRGSSYNEQFF.

CDR3 protein: CASSLASRSTDTQYF. CDR3 sequence (DNA): TGCGCCAGCAGCTTGGCCTCCCGATCCACAGATACGCAGTATTTT. The V and J genes are TRBV5-1 and TRBJ2-3; no clear D gene. Trimming took off 0 bases at V and 2 bases at J, with 10 bases between the two ends. CDR3 length: 15 residues. Looked up from germline, CDR1 is SGHRS and CDR2 is YFSETQ.

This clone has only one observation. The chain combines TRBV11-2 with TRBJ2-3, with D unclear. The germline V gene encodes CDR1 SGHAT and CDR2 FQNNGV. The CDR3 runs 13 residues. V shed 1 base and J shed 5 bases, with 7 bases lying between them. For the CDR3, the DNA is TGTGCCAGCAGCTTAGGCGTCGAAGATACGCAGTATTTT. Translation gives CASSLGVEDTQYF.

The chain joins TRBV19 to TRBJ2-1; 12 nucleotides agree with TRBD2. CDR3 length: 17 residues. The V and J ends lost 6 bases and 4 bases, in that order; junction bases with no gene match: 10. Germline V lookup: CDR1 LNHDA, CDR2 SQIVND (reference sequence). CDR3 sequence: CASSLGLAGPHYNEQFF. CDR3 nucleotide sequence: TGTGCCAGTAGCCTAGGACTAGCGGGGCCACATTACAATGAGCAGTTCTTC.

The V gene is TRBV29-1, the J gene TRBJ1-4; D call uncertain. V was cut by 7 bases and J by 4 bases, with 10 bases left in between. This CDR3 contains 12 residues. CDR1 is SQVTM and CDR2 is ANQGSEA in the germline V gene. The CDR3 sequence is CSAHGNNEKLFF. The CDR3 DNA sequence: TGCAGCGCCCATGGCAATAATGAAAAACTGTTTTTT.

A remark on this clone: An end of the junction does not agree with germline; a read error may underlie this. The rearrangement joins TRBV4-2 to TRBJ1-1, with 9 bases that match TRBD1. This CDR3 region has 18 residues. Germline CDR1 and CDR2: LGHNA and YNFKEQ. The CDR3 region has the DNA TGTGCCGGCAGCCAAGAGGTGGCCGCGGGACAGGGAAACACTGAAGCTTTCTTT. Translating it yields CAGSQEVAAGQGNTEAFF.

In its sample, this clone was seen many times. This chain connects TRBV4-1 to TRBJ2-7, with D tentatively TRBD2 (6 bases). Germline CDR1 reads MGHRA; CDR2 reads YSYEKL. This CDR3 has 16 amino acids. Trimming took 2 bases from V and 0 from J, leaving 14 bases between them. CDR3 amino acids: CASSQHGGMGSYEQYF. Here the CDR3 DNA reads TGCGCCAGCAGCCAACATGGGGGGATGGGCTCCTACGAGCAGTACTTC.

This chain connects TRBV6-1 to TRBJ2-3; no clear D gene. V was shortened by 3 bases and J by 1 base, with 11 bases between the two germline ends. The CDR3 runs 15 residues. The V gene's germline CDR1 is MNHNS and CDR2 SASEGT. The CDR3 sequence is CASSESYPGTDTQYF. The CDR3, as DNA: TGTGCCAGCAGTGAGAGCTATCCCGGCACAGATACGCAGTATTTT.

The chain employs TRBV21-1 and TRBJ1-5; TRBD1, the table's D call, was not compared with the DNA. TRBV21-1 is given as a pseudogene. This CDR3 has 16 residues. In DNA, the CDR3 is TGTGCCAGCAGCCTCTATGAAACAGGAGCAAATCAGCCCCAGCATTTT. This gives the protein CASSLYETGANQPQHF.

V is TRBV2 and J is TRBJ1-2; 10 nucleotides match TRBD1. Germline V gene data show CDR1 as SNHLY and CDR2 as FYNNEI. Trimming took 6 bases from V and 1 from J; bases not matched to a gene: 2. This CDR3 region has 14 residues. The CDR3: CASSRDRGNYGYTF. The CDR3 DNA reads TGTGCCAGCAGCAGGGACAGGGGTAACTATGGCTACACCTTC.

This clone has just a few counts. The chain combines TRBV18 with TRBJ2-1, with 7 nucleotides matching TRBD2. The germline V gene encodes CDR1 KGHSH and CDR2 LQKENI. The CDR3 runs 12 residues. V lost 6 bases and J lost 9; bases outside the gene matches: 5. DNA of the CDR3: TGTGCCAGCTCCCCCAGCGGGATTGAGCAGTTCTTC. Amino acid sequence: CASSPSGIEQFF.

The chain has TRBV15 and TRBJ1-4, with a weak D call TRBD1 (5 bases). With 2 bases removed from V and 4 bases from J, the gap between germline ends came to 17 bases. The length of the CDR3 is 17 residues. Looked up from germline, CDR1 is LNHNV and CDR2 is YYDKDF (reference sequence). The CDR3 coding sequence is TGTGCCACCAGCAGACCCCACCCGGGACGGAATAATGAAAAACTGTTTTTT. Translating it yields CATSRPHPGRNNEKLFF.

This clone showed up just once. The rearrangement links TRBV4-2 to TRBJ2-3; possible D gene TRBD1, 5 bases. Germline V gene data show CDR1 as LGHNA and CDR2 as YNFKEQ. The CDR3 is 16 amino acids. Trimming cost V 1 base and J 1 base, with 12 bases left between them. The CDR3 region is CASSQAGARRTDTQYF. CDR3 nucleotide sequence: TGTGCCAGCAGCCAAGCTGGGGCCAGACGCACAGATACGCAGTATTTT.